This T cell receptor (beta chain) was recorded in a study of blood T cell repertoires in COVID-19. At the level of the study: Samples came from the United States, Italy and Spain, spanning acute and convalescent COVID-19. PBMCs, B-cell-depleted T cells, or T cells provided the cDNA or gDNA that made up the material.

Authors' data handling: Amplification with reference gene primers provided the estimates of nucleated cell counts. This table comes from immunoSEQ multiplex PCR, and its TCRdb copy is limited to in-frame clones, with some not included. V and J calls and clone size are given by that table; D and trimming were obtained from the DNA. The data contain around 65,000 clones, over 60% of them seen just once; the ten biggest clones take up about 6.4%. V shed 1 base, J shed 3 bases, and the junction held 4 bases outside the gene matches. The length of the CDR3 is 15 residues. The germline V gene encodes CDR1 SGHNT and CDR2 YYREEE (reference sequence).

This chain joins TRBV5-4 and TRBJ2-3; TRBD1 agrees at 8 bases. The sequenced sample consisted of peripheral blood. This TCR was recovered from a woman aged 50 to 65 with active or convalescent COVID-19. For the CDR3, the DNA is TGTGCCAGCAGCTTGAGGACAGGGTGGACAGATACGCAGTATTTT. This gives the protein CASSLRTGWTDTQYF.